The T cell receptor (beta chain) under discussion was sequenced for a study of T cells in Graves' hyperthyroidism and ophthalmopathy. Template material for amplifying TCR beta CDR3 regions consisted of RNA transcripts. A set of HTBI primers served as the primers for a first-round RT-PCR of the TCR CDR3. One entry per CDR3 protein results from TCRdb running MiXCR on the multiplex PCR reads. The sample yields roughly 600,000 distinct CDR3 sequences, 14% seen once. This clonotype was recorded at least ten times. Between the trimmed V and J ends, which lost 6 bases and 4 bases, there was a span of 11 bases. The CDR3 is made up of 13 amino acids. The germline V gene has CDR1 ENHRY and CDR2 SYGVKD.

The sequence derives from a woman aged 45-59 years with Graves' ophthalmopathy. The chain links TRBV10-3 to TRBJ2-3; maybe TRBD1 (6 bases). Sequenced input: blood. CDR3 sequence: CAISADSADTQYF. CDR3 nucleotides: TGTGCCATCAGCGCGGACAGCGCAGATACGCAGTATTTT.